A single T cell receptor beta chain is shown here with its context. CDR1 LGHNA and CDR2 YSLEER come from the germline V gene. This CDR3 region has 11 residues. The V gene lost 2 bases and the J gene lost 9 bases, with 7 bases spanning the gap. These data come from a study of blood T cell repertoires in COVID-19. About the study: Nucleic acid was either cDNA or gDNA, and it came from T cells, B-cell-depleted T cells, or PBMCs.

Original analysis: Reference gene primers were amplified, and this amplification served to estimate nucleated cell counts. TCRdb's copy holds only in-frame clones and misses some; the assay was immunoSEQ multiplex PCR. V, J and clone size reflect that table, while D and trimming were determined from the DNA. Among about 120,000 clones, around four fifths were seen once, and the ten largest hold 2% to 2.5%. Sequencing was carried out using peripheral blood. The chain combines TRBV4-3 with TRBJ1-2; D not certain. The TCR originated in a young man with acute or convalescent COVID-19. CDR3 in amino acids: CASSQWPSYTF. In DNA, the CDR3 is TGCGCCAGCAGCCAATGGCCGAGCTACACCTTC.